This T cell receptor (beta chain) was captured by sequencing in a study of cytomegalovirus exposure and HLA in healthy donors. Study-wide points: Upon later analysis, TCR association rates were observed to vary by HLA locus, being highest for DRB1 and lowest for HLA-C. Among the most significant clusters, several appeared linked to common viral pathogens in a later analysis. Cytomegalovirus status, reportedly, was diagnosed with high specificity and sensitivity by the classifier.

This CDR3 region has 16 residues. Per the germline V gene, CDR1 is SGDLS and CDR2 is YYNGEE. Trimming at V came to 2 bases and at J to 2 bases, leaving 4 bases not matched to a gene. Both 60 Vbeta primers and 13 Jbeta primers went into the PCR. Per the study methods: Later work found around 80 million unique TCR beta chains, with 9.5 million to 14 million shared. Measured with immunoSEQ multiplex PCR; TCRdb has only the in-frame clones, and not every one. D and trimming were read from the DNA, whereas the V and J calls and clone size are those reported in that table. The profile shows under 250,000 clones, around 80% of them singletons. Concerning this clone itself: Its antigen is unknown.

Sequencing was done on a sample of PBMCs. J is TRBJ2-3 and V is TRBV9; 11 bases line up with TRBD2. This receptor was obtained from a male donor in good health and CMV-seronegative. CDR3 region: CASSVPTSGVTDTQYF. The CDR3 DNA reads TGTGCCAGCAGCGTTCCGACTAGCGGGGTCACAGATACGCAGTATTTT.